This passage covers 4 T cell receptor beta chains from one sample sequenced in a study of T-cell reconstitution after alpha-beta-depleted transplantation in children. The TCRbeta library incorporated unique molecular identifiers. TCRdb called the PCR reads again in MiXCR, with one record for every CDR3 protein. The data show 700,000 to 850,000 distinct CDR3 sequences, 16% seen once. The material sequenced was PBMCs, mostly from graft donor cells, taken 360 days after TCRalphabeta/CD19-depleted stem cell transplant. These receptors all stem from a male patient younger than 18 who had a stem cell transplant for acute lymphoblastic leukemia, so the T cells may come from the graft donor.

The V call is TRBV7-7, the J call TRBJ2-1; 7 nucleotides align to TRBD2. The J segment lost 5 bases and the V segment lost 1 base, leaving 14 bases of the junction unmatched. The CDR3 length is 18 residues. CDR1 is SSHAT and CDR2 is FNYEAQ in the germline V gene (reference sequence). CDR3 sequence (DNA): TGTGCCAGCAGCTTAGATCGGCTAGCGGACGCCTTCAACAATGAGCAGTTCTTC. It yields the protein CASSLDRLADAFNNEQFF. Full variable domain (missing parts from reference TRBV7-7 and TRBJ2-1): GAGVSQSPRYKVTKRGQDVTLRCDPISSHATLYWYQQALGQGPEFLTYFNYEAQPDKSGLPSDRFSAERPEGSISTLTIQRTEQRDSAMYRCASSLDRLADAFNNEQFFGPGTRLTVL.

This clonotype was seen at least ten times. The rearrangement uses TRBV3-1 and TRBJ2-1; 12 bases match TRBD2. This CDR3 has 15 residues. V shed 6 bases, J shed 7 bases, and the junction held 7 bases outside the gene matches. Germline V gives CDR1 LGHDT, CDR2 YNNKEL (reference sequence). The CDR3 DNA is TGTGCCAGCAGAAAGAGGCTAGCGGGAGGGAATGAGCAGTTCTTC. This codes for CASRKRLAGGNEQFF.

This clonotype has a handful of counts. The gene calls are TRBV5-1 and TRBJ2-6; 7 bases agree with TRBD1. The CDR3 runs to 15 residues. Per the germline V gene, CDR1 is SGHRS and CDR2 is YFSETQ. V was clipped by 2 bases and J by 2 bases; unmatched bases: 1. This chain's CDR3 is CASSFGQAGANVLTF. Written as DNA, the CDR3 is TGCGCCAGCAGCTTTGGACAGGCTGGGGCCAACGTCCTGACTTTC.

The CDR3 DNA reads TGTGCCAGCAGCGTCGGGACTAGCGGGAGGGCCTCCATCGAGCAGTACTTC. Its translation is CASSVGTSGRASIEQYF. The chain joins TRBV9 to TRBJ2-7, with TRBD2 matching over 16 bases. The germline V gene encodes CDR1 SGDLS and CDR2 YYNGEE. The CDR3 runs 17 residues. V lost 2 bases to trimming and J lost 6 bases; unmatched junction nucleotides: 8.